The T cell receptor beta chain under discussion was sequenced for a study of blood T cell repertoires in COVID-19. Study overall: Samples came from the United States, Italy and Spain, spanning acute and convalescent COVID-19.

Ages ranged from roughly 18 to 100 years, with residence in about two dozen US areas. The protocol was immunoSEQ multiplex PCR, while the TCRdb copy is restricted to in-frame clones and leaves out a portion. This table has fewer than 500,000 clones, roughly 85% appearing once. This receptor was identified in a woman aged 18-29 years with acute COVID-19. Source material: PBMCs or T cells enriched from blood (not recorded which).

The CDR3 spells CAYSTGSFYEQYF. The CDR3, as DNA: TGTGCCTATTCGACAGGGTCGTTTTACGAGCAGTACTTC. V is TRBV30 and J is TRBJ2-7; 7 bases match TRBD1. Germline CDR1 is GTSNPN and CDR2 is SVGIG (reference sequence). The V gene end was trimmed by 7 bases and the J gene end by 4 bases; junction bases not matched to a gene: 10. CDR3 length: 13 amino acids.